One TCR beta chain is described in this entry. The sample comes from a study of blood T cell repertoires in COVID-19. With V trimmed by 6 bases and J by 4 bases, 12 bases remained unmatched. CDR1 and CDR2 (germline): LNHDA, SQIVND (reference sequence). This CDR3 contains 16 residues. TCRdb keeps only in-frame clones here, not all; method: immunoSEQ multiplex PCR. The sample has about 400,000 clones; roughly 85% are singletons. This clonotype was sampled from a woman aged 25 to 39 with active or convalescent COVID-19. Sequencing input: peripheral blood. This chain links TRBV19 with TRBJ2-1; 7 bases match TRBD2. CDR3 nucleotide sequence: TGTGCCAGTAGGGGTAGCGGGTCCTTTATATACAATGAGCAGTTCTTC. Its translation: CASRGSGSFIYNEQFF.